The 24 T cell receptor beta chains presented below share a single source sample, sequenced in a study of control samples from healthy donors and cancer patients. Sequencing was performed with immunoSEQ multiplex PCR; in TCRdb, only in-frame clones are kept and a portion is missing. The table has approximately 170,000 clones, roughly 90% seen once; the top ten hold about 0.73%. The sample consisted of blood. Receptor source: a woman between 25 and 40 years old in good health.

The rearrangement uses TRBV19 and TRBJ2-3, with TRBD2 matching 9 bases. Germline-derived CDR1 and CDR2 are LNHDA and SQIVND (reference sequence). Trimming cost V 8 bases and J 3 bases; bases outside gene matches: 6. The CDR3 sequence is 14 residues long. The CDR3 bases are TGTGCCAGTCATAGGAGCGGGAGGACAGATACGCAGTATTTT. Translating gives CASHRSGRTDTQYF.

The chain is built from TRBV6-6 and TRBJ2-3, with no clear D. Germline-derived CDR1 and CDR2 are MNHNY and SVGAGI (reference sequence). This CDR3 spans 14 amino acids. Trimming removed 7 bases at V and 3 bases at J, with 14 bases between. The CDR3 reads CASTPPLETDTQYF. CDR3 nucleotide sequence: TGTGCCAGCACCCCTCCTCTTGAGACAGATACGCAGTATTTT.

The J gene is TRBJ2-1, the V gene TRBV24-1, with 7 bases aligning to TRBD1. The V gene's germline CDR1 is KGHDR and CDR2 SFDVKD. The V segment lost 3 bases and the J segment 2 bases; nucleotides outside the gene matches: 3. CDR3 length: 15 residues. CDR3 sequence reads: CATSDLTGAYNEQFF. The CDR3 DNA reads as TGTGCCACCAGTGATCTTACAGGGGCCTACAATGAGCAGTTCTTC.

The rearrangement uses TRBV24-1 and TRBJ2-7; TRBD1 agrees at 7 bases. V shed 3 bases and J 5 bases; nucleotides not matched to a gene: 9. There are 15 residues in the CDR3. Germline assignment: CDR1 KGHDR and CDR2 SFDVKD. The CDR3 spells CATSDPRTGEDEQYF. In DNA, the CDR3 is TGTGCCACCAGTGATCCCCGGACAGGAGAGGACGAGCAGTACTTC.

The chain is built from TRBV5-1 and TRBJ1-5, with 7 bases aligning to TRBD1. Losses at the gene ends were 1 base for V and 1 base for J; bases not matched to a gene: 2. Per germline, CDR1 SGHRS and CDR2 YFSETQ. The CDR3 has 15 residues. DNA of the CDR3: TGCGCCAGCAGCTTGAGGGGGCTCAGCAATCAGCCCCAGCATTTT. This translates into CASSLRGLSNQPQHF.

This chain joins TRBV27 and TRBJ1-1; the D is unclear. The CDR3 has 13 residues. V gave up 4 bases and J gave up 6 bases, with 12 bases separating them. From germline, CDR1 is MNHEY and CDR2 SMNVEV (reference sequence). This chain's CDR3 is CASSSRARSEAFF. DNA of the CDR3: TGTGCCAGCAGTTCGAGGGCCCGGTCTGAAGCTTTCTTT.

This clone has a single count. V is TRBV5-1 and J is TRBJ2-7, with 7 bases lining up with TRBD1. The CDR3 loop spans 15 amino acids. The junction had 8 bases not matched to a gene; V was cut back by 0 bases and J by 5 bases. Per the germline V gene, CDR1 is SGHRS and CDR2 is YFSETQ. The CDR3 nucleotides read TGCGCCAGCAGCTTGGAAAGGACAGGAGCAAACGAGCAGTACTTC. This encodes CASSLERTGANEQYF.

This chain joins TRBV7-9 and TRBJ2-7; 10 nucleotides agree with TRBD1. The germline V gene has CDR1 SEHNR and CDR2 FQNEAQ (reference sequence). V was clipped by 3 bases and J by 6 bases; unmatched bases: 8. This CDR3 region has 15 residues. The CDR3 DNA reads TGTGCCAGCAGCTTGTTTGCCGGGACAGGGGTCGAGCAGTACTTC. It encodes CASSLFAGTGVEQYF.

In this sample, this clone turned up once. The chain employs TRBV12-3 or TRBV12-4 and TRBJ1-2, with D possibly being TRBD1 (6 bases). Trimming took off 5 bases at V and 4 bases at J, with 8 bases between the two ends. The CDR3 extends over 12 amino acids. CDR3 nucleotides: TGTGCCAGCAGTCCAGGGGTCTATGGCTACACCTTC. Protein sequence: CASSPGVYGYTF.

V usage is TRBV5-1 and J usage is TRBJ2-1, with 12 positions matching TRBD1. Trimming took 4 bases from V and 8 from J; bases not matched to a gene: 7. The germline CDR1 and CDR2 sequences are SGHRS and YFSETQ. The CDR3 has 15 residues. The CDR3 DNA reads as TGCGCCAGCAGCCCCGGGACAGGGGGCGTGGATGAGCAGTTCTTC. This gives the protein CASSPGTGGVDEQFF. Looking up the rest from reference TRBV5-1 and TRBJ2-1 gives the full variable domain: KAGVTQTPRYLIKTRGQQVTLSCSPISGHRSVSWYQQTPGQGLQFLFEYFSETQRNKGNFPGRFSGRQFSNSRSEMNVSTLELGDSALYLCASSPGTGGVDEQFFGPGTRLTVL.

This chain links TRBV6-1 with TRBJ1-2; weak D call: TRBD1 (6 bases). Germline CDR1 reads MNHNS; CDR2 reads SASEGT. The V gene lost 2 bases and the J gene lost 8 bases, with 9 bases spanning the gap. The CDR3 is 12 amino acids. This CDR3 reads CASSEPTGGYTF. The CDR3, as DNA: TGTGCCAGCAGTGAACCGACAGGAGGCTACACCTTC.

V gene TRBV4-1 combines with J gene TRBJ1-3, with D hard to call. This CDR3 region has 14 residues. The germline V gene encodes CDR1 MGHRA and CDR2 YSYEKL. V lost 1 base and J 0 bases, leaving 4 bases between the germline ends. The CDR3 bases are TGCGCCAGCAGCCAAGTGGTCTCTGGAAACACCATATATTTT. This translates into CASSQVVSGNTIYF.

This chain links TRBV11-3 with TRBJ2-3; 12 bases are a match to TRBD2. The ends lost 0 bases at V and 6 bases at J; junction bases unmatched: 13. There are 19 residues in the CDR3. Germline V gene sequence: CDR1 SGHNT, CDR2 YENEEA. The CDR3 DNA is TGTGCCAGCAGCTTAGATCAGGGACTAGCGGGTATCACAGGGGATACGCAGTATTTT. Protein: CASSLDQGLAGITGDTQYF.

J is TRBJ2-6 and V is TRBV2, with 9 positions matching TRBD2. Germline CDR1 SNHLY, CDR2 FYNNEI. Trimming removed 4 bases from V and 3 bases from J; junction bases left unmatched: 4. The length of the CDR3 is 16 residues. This CDR3 is CASSVLAGDGANVLTF. In nucleotides, the CDR3 is TGTGCCAGCAGTGTCTTAGCGGGAGATGGGGCCAACGTCCTGACTTTC. Full variable domain (rest looked up from reference TRBV2 and TRBJ2-6): EPEVTQTPSHQVTQMGQEVILRCVPISNHLYFYWYRQILGQKVEFLVSFYNNEISEKSEIFDDQFSVERPDGSNFTLKIRSTKLEDSAMYFCASSVLAGDGANVLTFGAGSRLTVL.

This sequence joins TRBV4-2 and TRBJ2-1; 8 bases fit TRBD2. The V and J ends lost 7 bases and 5 bases, in that order; junction bases with no gene match: 10. From germline, CDR1 is LGHNA and CDR2 YNFKEQ. The CDR3 consists of 15 residues. The CDR3 coding sequence is TGTGCCAGCACCTCAGGAGCGGGGGATCACAATGAGCAGTTCTTC. As protein: CASTSGAGDHNEQFF.

The chain has TRBV4-1 and TRBJ1-2; D possibly corresponds to TRBD1 (6 bases). With 1 base removed from V and 1 base from J, the gap between germline ends came to 13 bases. The CDR3 is 16 amino acids. The germline V gene has CDR1 MGHRA and CDR2 YSYEKL. The CDR3: CASSQAHRALNYGYTF. CDR3 nucleotides: TGCGCCAGCAGCCAAGCCCACAGGGCTCTTAACTATGGCTACACCTTC.

This chain connects TRBV10-3 to TRBJ1-2; the match to TRBD1 covers 7 bases. This CDR3 is 17 amino acids long. After removal of 2 bases from V and 2 bases from J, the junction contained 11 bases not matched to a gene. Germline V gives CDR1 ENHRY, CDR2 SYGVKD. DNA of the CDR3: TGTGCCATCAGTGAGGCCCCGGACAGGCCCTCAAACTATGGCTACACCTTC. This gives the protein CAISEAPDRPSNYGYTF.

The chain employs TRBV4-2 and TRBJ1-5, with D possibly being TRBD1 (5 bases). CDR1 is LGHNA, CDR2 YNFKEQ, per germline. There are 14 residues in the CDR3. The V and J ends lost 1 base and 6 bases respectively, with 10 bases between them. In DNA form, the CDR3 reads TGTGCCAGCAGCCAAGCGGGGGAAGGTCAGCCCCAGCATTTT. Protein sequence: CASSQAGEGQPQHF.

The chain employs TRBV6-6 and TRBJ1-4, with D tentatively TRBD1 (6 bases). The CDR3 extends over 16 amino acids. With 0 bases removed from V and 8 bases from J, the gap between germline ends came to 16 bases. CDR1 and CDR2 from the germline V gene are MNHNY and SVGAGI (reference sequence). The DNA of the CDR3 is TGTGCCAGCAGTTACTCCCTGGACAGTTGGGGAGAAAAACTGTTTTTT. Its translation is CASSYSLDSWGEKLFF.

This chain joins TRBV30 and TRBJ1-2; D unclear. The CDR3 has 13 residues. In germline, CDR1 is GTSNPN, CDR2 SVGIG (reference sequence). Trimming stripped 0 bases from V and 1 base from J, with 6 bases between. DNA of the CDR3: TGTGCCTGGAGTGTAGGGTTTAACTATGGCTACACCTTC. This encodes CAWSVGFNYGYTF. Filled out from reference TRBV30 and TRBJ1-2, the complete variable domain reads SQTIHQWPATLVQPVGSPLSLECTVEGTSNPNLYWYRQAAGRGLQLLFYSVGIGQISSEVPQNLSASRPQDRQFILSSKKLLLSDSGFYLCAWSVGFNYGYTFGSGTRLTVV.

The chain is built from TRBV11-2 and TRBJ2-3; D gene ambiguous. Germline CDR1 SGHAT, CDR2 FQNNGV. Trimming removed 3 bases at V and 5 bases at J, with 18 bases between. CDR3 length equals 16 residues. CDR3 region: CASSFGIPKSGDTQYF. For the CDR3, the DNA is TGTGCCAGCAGCTTCGGAATACCCAAATCAGGAGATACGCAGTATTTT. Full variable domain (rest looked up from reference TRBV11-2 and TRBJ2-3): EAGVAQSPRYKIIEKRQSVAFWCNPISGHATLYWYQQILGQGPKLLIQFQNNGVVDDSQLPKDRFSAERLKGVDSTLKIQPAKLEDSAVYLCASSFGIPKSGDTQYFGPGTRLTVL.

This chain joins TRBV6-2 or TRBV6-3 and TRBJ1-6; D is possibly TRBD1 (6 bases). Germline CDR1 MNHEY, CDR2 SVGEGT. The CDR3 extends over 16 amino acids. V lost 5 bases, J lost 4 bases, and 15 bases lay in between. DNA for the CDR3: TGTGCCAGCAGTATTGGACAGCGCCTTTATAATTCACCCCTCCACTTT. Translating gives CASSIGQRLYNSPLHF.

V usage is TRBV4-3 and J usage is TRBJ2-7; 10 nucleotides line up with TRBD1. Germline CDR1 is LGHNA and CDR2 is YSLEER. The CDR3 is 14 amino acids. J was trimmed by 3 bases and V by 6 bases; bases with no gene match: 5. The chain's CDR3 is CASSPGQGIYEQYF. The CDR3 region has the DNA TGCGCCAGCAGTCCGGGACAGGGGATCTACGAGCAGTACTTC.

The J gene is TRBJ1-2, the V gene TRBV19; D is unclear. The germline CDR1 and CDR2 sequences are LNHDA and SQIVND (reference sequence). This CDR3 has 13 amino acids. Trimming removed 4 bases from V and 6 bases from J, with 12 bases in between. The CDR3 sequence: CASSTDGRHGYTF. Here the CDR3 DNA reads TGTGCCAGTAGTACCGACGGTCGCCATGGCTACACCTTC.